Following are 15 T cell receptor beta chains from one sample sequenced in a study of identical twins (dated by TCRdb to between 2015 and 2016). Library preparation employed 5' RACE. This sample was sequenced with an Illumina HiSeq 2000. TCRdb reanalyzed the raw reads on its own, using fastp at Q25 for trimming and MiXCR for clone calling, and kept in-frame beta chains. Rows are unified per CDR3 protein, each entry keeping the most common DNA and genes. The sample data list about 250,000 distinct CDR3 sequences, and 7.5% of these were observed just once. Under 6.5% of the sample is taken by the ten largest. These data also formed part of another study, on yellow fever vaccine responses in identical twins.

The sample comprised CD8+ T cells sorted from blood. The source of these receptors is a woman aged 18-30 years in good health.

This clonotype was seen at least ten times. This chain joins TRBV29-1 and TRBJ2-7; 7 positions agree with TRBD2. Germline CDR1 and CDR2: SQVTM and ANQGSEA. The trim removed 8 bases at V and 3 bases at J, leaving 10 bases unmatched. The CDR3 spans 13 residues. The CDR3 protein is CSSRRGKNYEQYF. The CDR3 region has the DNA TGCAGCTCCCGGCGGGGGAAAAACTACGAGCAGTACTTC.

This clonotype turned up a few times. V usage is TRBV6-1 and J usage is TRBJ1-2, with 7 bases identical to TRBD1. Germline values: CDR1 MNHNS, CDR2 SASEGT. V shed 2 bases, J shed 1 base, and the junction held 10 bases outside the gene matches. The CDR3 runs 17 residues. DNA for the CDR3: TGTGCCAGCAGTGAATTGGTACAGGGGCTTCGTAACTATGGCTACACCTTC. It translates to CASSELVQGLRNYGYTF.

This clonotype was found many times. The J gene is TRBJ2-7, the V gene TRBV7-9; TRBD2 agrees at 11 bases. The junction had 9 bases not matched to a gene; V was cut back by 5 bases and J by 0 bases. The CDR3 spans 17 residues. Germline V gives CDR1 SEHNR, CDR2 FQNEAQ (reference sequence). CDR3 sequence (DNA): TGTGCCAGCAGCGGCAGGACTAGCGGGCGCCGCTCCTACGAGCAGTACTTC. Its translation: CASSGRTSGRRSYEQYF.

This chain connects TRBV6-1 to TRBJ2-2, with D uncertain. Between the trimmed V and J ends, which lost 6 bases and 4 bases, there was a span of 6 bases. Germline-derived CDR1 and CDR2 are MNHNS and SASEGT. The CDR3 is 12 residues long. CDR3 bases: TGTGCCAGCAGGGACGCCACCGGGGAGCTGTTTTTT. Its translation: CASRDATGELFF.

A remark on this clonotype: One base away lies a much larger clone, so this may be a sequencing read error. The V and J genes are TRBV9 and TRBJ2-1, with 8 positions matching TRBD2. V lost 5 bases and J lost 8; bases outside the gene matches: 9. The CDR3 totals 14 residues. Germline lookup yields CDR1 SGDLS and CDR2 YYNGEE. CDR3 DNA: TGTGCCAGCAGGCCCAGCGGGAGTGCCGATGAGCAGTTCTTC. Translation gives CASRPSGSADEQFF.

This clonotype was detected many times. The chain links TRBV7-9 to TRBJ1-2; no reliable D call. The ends were cut back, 0 bases at V and 8 bases at J, with 10 bases in the middle. Germline V gene sequence: CDR1 SEHNR, CDR2 FQNEAQ (reference sequence). The CDR3 extends over 13 amino acids. In nucleotides, the CDR3 is TGTGCCAGCAGCTTAGCCGTATGGAGAGGCTACACCTTC. It encodes CASSLAVWRGYTF.

This clonotype was seen more than once but under ten times. The genes are TRBV28 and TRBJ1-2; tentative D call: TRBD1 (5 bases). Germline assignment: CDR1 MDHEN and CDR2 SYDVKM. CDR3 size: 15 residues. V was shortened by 10 bases and J by 3 bases, with 21 bases between the two germline ends. Here the CDR3 reads CATQRGGDWYYGYTF. The CDR3, as DNA: TGTGCCACCCAGCGGGGGGGGGATTGGTACTATGGCTACACCTTC.

Remarks on this clonotype: An end of the junction differs from the germline gene, which may be a read error. The chain joins TRBV20-1 to TRBJ2-3, with 10 bases fitting TRBD1. The CDR3 is 15 amino acids. The germline V gene has CDR1 DFQATT and CDR2 SNEGSKA (reference sequence). The CDR3 is CCASHWTGGSDTQYF. DNA of the CDR3: TGCTGTGCTTCACACTGGACAGGGGGTTCAGATACGCAGTATTTT.

V usage is TRBV6-1 and J usage is TRBJ2-6; D is unclear. V was pared by 6 bases and J by 2 bases, with 8 bases between. The germline V gene has CDR1 MNHNS and CDR2 SASEGT. The CDR3 has 14 amino acids. DNA of the CDR3: TGTGCCAGCAGGGAAACCACTGGGGCCAACGTCCTGACTTTC. Protein product: CASRETTGANVLTF.

In its sample, this clonotype was seen many times. The chain joins TRBV10-3 to TRBJ2-1; 9 bases line up with TRBD2. Germline V CDR1 and CDR2: ENHRY, SYGVKD. The CDR3 contains 16 residues. V was pared by 0 bases and J by 7 bases, with 7 bases of the junction left unmatched. The CDR3 region is CAISESAGGIQNEQFF. CDR3 DNA sequence: TGTGCCATCAGTGAGTCTGCGGGAGGGATTCAGAATGAGCAGTTCTTC.

The V and J genes are TRBV9 and TRBJ2-3; 8 positions match TRBD2. CDR1 is SGDLS and CDR2 is YYNGEE in the germline V gene. V dropped 0 bases and J dropped 4; count of bases not matched to a gene: 10. CDR3 length: 17 residues. This CDR3 is CASSVAGGAGGSDTQYF. The CDR3 nucleotides read TGTGCCAGCAGCGTAGCTGGAGGGGCGGGGGGATCAGATACGCAGTATTTT. Looking up the rest from reference TRBV9 and TRBJ2-3 gives the full variable domain: DSGVTQTPKHLITATGQRVTLRCSPRSGDLSVYWYQQSLDQGLQFLIQYYNGEERAKGNILERFSAQQFPDLHSELNLSSLELGDSALYFCASSVAGGAGGSDTQYFGPGTRLTVL.

There are a few counts of this clonotype. The chain couples TRBV15 to TRBJ2-4; 11 nucleotides match TRBD1. The V segment lost 8 bases and the J segment 9 bases; nucleotides outside the gene matches: 12. Germline V gives CDR1 LNHNV, CDR2 YYDKDF (reference sequence). This CDR3 region has 15 residues. The CDR3 DNA reads TGTGCCACCTCTCCGGACAGGGGGCAAGTCGGCATTCAGTACTTC. Protein: CATSPDRGQVGIQYF.

This chain connects TRBV7-9 to TRBJ2-5; 10 bases fit TRBD1. Germline assignment: CDR1 SEHNR and CDR2 FQNEAQ (reference sequence). The CDR3 sequence is 16 residues long. The J segment lost 1 base and the V segment lost 8 bases, leaving 10 bases of the junction unmatched. CDR3 residues: CASGPGTGVPQETQYF. Written as DNA, the CDR3 is TGTGCCAGCGGGCCCGGGACAGGGGTTCCCCAAGAGACCCAGTACTTC.

This sequence joins TRBV13 and TRBJ2-3; 8 bases fit TRBD2. CDR1 and CDR2 from the germline V gene are PRHDT and FYEKMQ (reference sequence). The CDR3 runs to 19 residues. After removal of 1 base from V and 0 bases from J, the junction contained 12 bases not matched to a gene. The CDR3 region has the DNA TGTGCCAGCAGCTTAGTCTCCGGACTAGCCGGTGGTAGCACAGATACGCAGTATTTT. It is translated as CASSLVSGLAGGSTDTQYF.

This clonotype was detected only a few times. The genes are TRBV4-2 and TRBJ1-1; D unresolved. Trimming took 4 bases from V and 6 from J, leaving 15 bases between them. Germline V gene lookup returns CDR1 LGHNA and CDR2 YNFKEQ. The CDR3 has 14 residues. Here the CDR3 reads CASSPFKDGAEAFF. As DNA, the CDR3 is TGTGCCAGCAGCCCATTCAAGGACGGGGCTGAAGCTTTCTTT.